This T cell receptor (beta chain) was profiled in a study of cytomegalovirus exposure and HLA in healthy donors (dated 2017 in TCRdb). About the full investigation: An earlier analysis of 550 to 700 of the donors reported about 250 Gb of sequence data and 117 million unique TCR beta sequences from roughly 180 million T cells. About 280 gigabases of sequencing data and approximately 92 million unique TCR sequences made up an early release that covered approximately 620 HLA-typed donors. Of the approximately 400 genotyped donors, approximately 81% were placed in the genetic ancestry cluster associated with self-reported Caucasian donors. The aim of the study was to test whether cataloging public T cell receptors could identify signatures of past pathogen exposure. Using immunosequencing, the study profiled T cell repertoires from about 650 subjects and related those repertoires to cytomegalovirus serostatus. Besides the first cohort of around 700 subjects, a separate validation cohort made up of around 120 different subjects was used. High-throughput TCR immunosequencing, statistical association of individual TCRs with disease status, and machine learning were combined to predict cytomegalovirus infection status. In a later analysis, previously published TCR beta repertoires from about 640 donors were re-analyzed and high-resolution HLA genotyping was added so that TCR occurrence patterns could be studied. The later analysis used no new phenotypic data to find candidate immune exposures, relying instead on TCR beta sequences and their occurrence across donors. In an earlier analysis of 500 to 650 of the donors, high-throughput TCR beta sequencing was used to judge whether each TCR beta V gene segment behaved as functional or pseudogenic. Donor age, sex, ethnicity and CMV serostatus were collected together with the repertoire data. A later genetic analysis took genome-wide SNP genotypes for about 55% of the roughly 670 donors and used that subset as a discovery cohort. All discovery cohort repertoires had been generated on a single sequencing platform. Both class I and class II loci were covered by HLA typing, at four-digit resolution. The number of typed donors differed by locus: roughly 620-640 for A, B, C, DRB1 and DQB1; some 540 for DQA1; some 590 for DPA1; and 450 to 480 for DPB1. Roughly five DR-DQ haplotypes were handled as single units for association and clustering, since linkage in the cohort was strong. Among 300 to 450 genotyped donors of the cohort, an average of roughly 240,000 unique TCR beta nucleotide sequences were sequenced per donor, roughly 20% of them non-productive. General conclusions and limits of the study: Correlated functional status among segregating V segments might reflect linkage disequilibrium, but an unknown experimental factor could not be ruled out. Most CMV-associated TCR beta chains appeared to be HLA-restricted in a later analysis, and the HLA associations seemed to be driven largely by CMV exposure. Because counts were too low, under 20 rarely observed V segments, including chromosome 9 orphons, were left out of the earlier analysis of over 550 of the donors. In a later genetic analysis, a missense DCLRE1C variant was associated with V-gene and J-gene trimming of TCR beta chains, and the association was replicated in an independent cohort. A further reported finding was that TCR beta sequences accurately predicted the HLA-A and HLA-B alleles for most subjects in the first cohort. At a false discovery rate of 0.05, a later analysis linked 15,000 to 20,000 TCR beta sequences to specific HLA alleles. The classifier was reported to diagnose cytomegalovirus status with high specificity and sensitivity in both the original and validation cohorts. Most TCR sequences were observed very rarely across donors, whereas some public TCRs were present in many individuals. A later analysis found that TCR association rates varied across HLA loci, with DRB1 alleles showing the most associated TCRs and HLA-C alleles the fewest. Some IMGT-functional V segments, including TRBV6-2 and TRBV6-3, could not be told apart with the 87-base-pair reads, so those segments were excluded. The study listed over 150 TCR beta chains as associated with cytomegalovirus. A later analysis reported that several top co-occurrence clusters appeared linked to parvovirus B19, influenza, CMV and Epstein-Barr virus. In an earlier analysis of 587 of the donors, most TCR beta V segments were observed in productive rearrangements about 87% or about 30% of the time, broadly matching IMGT annotations. Three of the identified cytomegalovirus-associated TCR beta chains were confirmed in vitro to be specific for cytomegalovirus antigens. A later analysis found that HLA-associated TCR beta chains were more clonally expanded and had lower generation probabilities than equally common non-associated chains. Because HLA typing was missing for some donors at each locus, association tests included only the typed subset. The presence/absence analyses assumed that sequencing depth was roughly uniform across donors, and that assumption may not be true. Assigning TCR associations to individual alleles was difficult when HLA alleles, especially DR and DQ, strongly co-occurred. This cohort had only TCR beta chains sequenced, and the lack of alpha or paired-chain data limited which features could be detected. A cluster of highly shared sequence variants was judged likely to represent a technical artifact of the sequencing pipeline. CMV serostatus was the only immune exposure information available for the cohort. It was suggested by the authors that the approach could potentially be generalized to other disease states and immunological phenotypes. Compared with the approximately 720-donor mean, donors in an Asian-associated ancestry cluster had fewer N-insertions in productive TCRs, according to a later genetic analysis.

A remark on this clone: The target of this receptor is not known. The record has no base qualities; no much larger clone is one base away.

From a lookup of the germline V gene, CDR1 and CDR2 are MGHRA and YSYEKL. The CDR3, from cysteine to phenylalanine, totals 17 residues. Just CDR3 DNA is preserved here, 51 bases in frame from base 1. Trimming at the junction amounts to 3 bases on V and 0 bases on J, and the germline ends lie 17 bases apart. In total, 666 healthy bone marrow donors made up the cohort. Cohort members were all nominally healthy when sampled, although unrecorded immune exposures were likely present. The donor was CMV seronegative and was included in the group of hundreds of seronegative cohort members. A peripheral blood sample was provided by each donor, and peripheral blood mononuclear cells were used for TCR beta sequencing. The Qiagen DNeasy Blood Extraction Kit was used to extract genomic DNA from the blood cell samples. The protocol used for the library was the immunoSEQ multiplex PCR assay. A mixture of 60 forward primers for TCR Vbeta segments and 13 reverse primers for TCR Jbeta segments was used in the multiplex PCR. The CDR3 region of rearranged TCR beta genes was amplified from genomic DNA by a multiplex PCR assay. On the Illumina HiSeq System, the amplified TCR beta libraries were sequenced as 87-base-pair reads. Per the authors' processing: In a later analysis, some 80 million unique TCR beta chains were counted across the approximately 640 repertoires, and roughly 11 million of these chains were shared by at least two donors. To remove PCR and sequencing errors, raw reads were error-corrected and collapsed into unique sequences using a nearest-neighbor algorithm that merged closely related sequences. CDR3 sequences were aligned to IMGT reference sequences to assign V, D and J gene segments. Each retained sequence needed at least a six-nucleotide match to both a V gene segment and a J gene segment. Rearrangements were classified as productive when the CDR3 lacked stop codons and remained in frame with V and J, and all other rearrangements were classified as non-productive. CDR3 was defined according to IMGT convention as the region running from the second conserved V-encoded cysteine to the conserved J-encoded phenylalanine. In an earlier analysis of roughly 580 of the donors, sequences lacking an unambiguous match to a single V gene segment were excluded. In an earlier analysis of 587 of the donors, a V segment was called functional when productive rearrangements were above 56.7%, and segregating when the standard deviation between donors exceeded 5%. To diagnose cytomegalovirus status from the catalog of TCR beta chain sequences, a statistical classification framework was built. V and J gene assignment, in a later analysis, came from comparing TCR nucleotide sequences with IMGT/GENE-DB human TR gene sequences. A later analysis assigned CDR3 sequences and most-parsimonious VDJ recombination scenarios with the TCRdist pipeline. In a later analysis, each TCR beta chain was defined by its CDR3 amino acid sequence together with its V-gene family, and reads lacking a unique V-gene family were excluded. As a way to deal with suspected cross-contamination and a sequencing artifact, a later analysis dropped 500 to 700 nucleotide sequences that were highly shared and had low generation probability. In a later analysis, a clonal expansion index was calculated for each public chain from normalized within-repertoire ranks of inferred template counts. In a later analysis, generation probabilities were computed with a VDJ recombination model fitted to out-of-frame rearrangements, and the resulting probabilities were checked against IGoR. Hypergeometric tests were used in a later analysis to score TCR-TCR, TCR-HLA and TCR-CMV co-occurrence, with a repertoire-size bias correction applied to the TCR pairs. A later analysis estimated false discovery rates by permuting HLA or CMV assignments 20 times. In a later analysis, co-occurring TCRs were grouped using DBSCAN, and TCRdist sequence similarity was added for clustering within HLA-allele-positive subsets. Repertoires with fewer than 30,000 or more than 120,000 public chains, plus five repertoires with anomalous nucleotide sharing, were excluded from co-occurrence clustering. The table comes from immuneACCESS by way of TCRdb, which keeps in-frame sequences with V and J called. Part of the clones is missing from these tables; in studies checked, under half for an unresolved V gene and the rest for unknown reasons. V and J calls and clone size are as listed in that table; D and trimming were resolved from the DNA. This sample has about 100,000 clones in its table, and about 85% of those were observed once. The leading ten clones occupy about 4.3% of the sample.

The source is a man under 40 in good health and CMV-seronegative. The specimen sequenced was PBMCs. This receptor chain uses TRBV4-1 and TRBJ1-1, and possibly TRBD1, on 6 matching bases. The DNA sequence is as follows: TGCGCCAGCAGCCAGGGGGAGGGGGAATACATGAACACTGAAGCTTTCTTT. This encodes CASSQGEGEYMNTEAFF.